The next 16 T cell receptor beta chains were all read from a single sample in a study of technical replicates of blood from several donors. Some clones are missing from TCRdb's copy, which holds only in-frame ones; the method was immunoSEQ multiplex PCR. The sample consists of tens of thousands of clones, 91% of them appearing once. The sequencing sample was made of T cells isolated from PBMCs. The receptors were sampled from a human donor in good health. Some clones in this sample may be carry-over from other donors' samples.

V gene TRBV27 combines with J gene TRBJ2-1, with D uncertain. Per the germline V gene, CDR1 is MNHEY and CDR2 is SMNVEV (reference sequence). This CDR3 is 13 amino acids long. The germline V and J ends were trimmed by 6 bases and 3 bases, with 9 bases remaining between them. CDR3 sequence: CASRARGYNEQFF. The CDR3, as DNA: TGTGCCAGCAGGGCGAGAGGCTACAATGAGCAGTTCTTC.

The chain combines TRBV7-9 with TRBJ2-2, with D possibly matching TRBD1 (6 bases). The germline gives CDR1 SEHNR, CDR2 FQNEAQ (reference sequence). V was trimmed by 4 bases and J by 5 bases, leaving 11 bases between them. The CDR3 contains 14 residues. The CDR3 is CASSSDTGTGELFF. CDR3 coding DNA: TGTGCCAGCAGCTCTGATACAGGGACCGGGGAGCTGTTTTTT.

The V gene is TRBV5-1, the J gene TRBJ1-6; TRBD1 is a possible D gene (5 bases). This CDR3 spans 13 amino acids. The germline V gene has CDR1 SGHRS and CDR2 YFSETQ. Trimming removed 3 bases from V and 7 bases from J, with 8 bases in between. For the CDR3, the DNA is TGCGCCAGCAGCTGGGGGGAAAATTCACCCCTCCACTTT. Its protein is CASSWGENSPLHF.

The chain combines TRBV11-3 with TRBJ2-3, with D possibly being TRBD1 (6 bases). The germline V gene has CDR1 SGHNT and CDR2 YENEEA. V was cut by 5 bases and J by 0 bases, with 12 bases left in between. The CDR3 length is 15 residues. CDR3 in amino acids: CASSQGTPSTDTQYF. Here the CDR3 DNA reads TGTGCCAGCAGCCAGGGGACCCCCAGCACAGATACGCAGTATTTT.

The chain recombines TRBV14 with TRBJ1-1; 11 bases are a match to TRBD1. Germline V gene lookup returns CDR1 SGHDN and CDR2 FVKESK. The length of the CDR3 is 15 residues. V shed 2 bases, J shed 5 bases, and the junction held 4 bases outside the gene matches. The CDR3 DNA follows: TGTGCCAGCAGCCAACCGGACAGGGGGCAAACTGAAGCTTTCTTT. Protein sequence: CASSQPDRGQTEAFF.

The chain carries TRBV10-3 and TRBJ1-1; no firm D call. V was pared by 0 bases and J by 1 base, with 15 bases between. Germline-derived CDR1 and CDR2 are ENHRY and SYGVKD. The CDR3 totals 17 residues. Here the CDR3 reads CAISESQGLGRNTEAFF. The CDR3 coding sequence is TGTGCCATCAGTGAGTCACAAGGGCTAGGGAGGAACACTGAAGCTTTCTTT.

The CDR3 loop reads CASSLYRVSGNTIYF. CDR3 DNA: TGTGCCAGCAGCTTATACAGGGTCTCTGGAAACACCATATATTTT. The rearrangement joins TRBV11-3 to TRBJ1-3; D is perhaps TRBD1 (6 bases). Between the trimmed V and J ends, which lost 2 bases and 0 bases, there was a span of 8 bases. Germline V lookup: CDR1 SGHNT, CDR2 YENEEA. The CDR3 is 15 amino acids. The full variable domain, its missing parts supplied by reference TRBV11-3 and TRBJ1-3, is EAGVVQSPRYKIIEKKQPVAFWCNPISGHNTLYWYLQNLGQGPELLIRYENEEAVDDSQLPKDRFSAERLKGVDSTLKIQPAELGDSAVYLCASSLYRVSGNTIYFGEGSWLTVV.

The chain has TRBV7-2 and TRBJ1-1; the D is unclear. Deletions cut 5 bases from V and 6 bases from J, with 25 bases between. Germline lookup yields CDR1 SGHTA and CDR2 FQGNSA. This CDR3 has 17 residues. The CDR3 coding sequence is TGTGCCAGCAGCCAGATTGAGGGTGGGCTCTCTTTTGCTGAAGCTTTCTTT. Amino acid sequence: CASSQIEGGLSFAEAFF.

The rearrangement uses TRBV5-1 and TRBJ1-2; perhaps TRBD1 as D (6 bases). The CDR3 spans 15 residues. Germline CDR1 reads SGHRS; CDR2 reads YFSETQ. V lost 1 base and J lost 8, with 18 bases in between. Here the CDR3 reads CASSLRRGTPKGYTF. The CDR3 DNA is TGCGCCAGCAGCTTGCGGCGTGGGACACCCAAAGGCTACACCTTC.

The chain links TRBV30 to TRBJ2-2, with 7 bases that match TRBD2. This CDR3 is built from 18 residues. Germline V lookup: CDR1 GTSNPN, CDR2 SVGIG (reference sequence). J gave up 7 bases and V 4 bases, and 21 bases lay outside the gene matches. In nucleotides, the CDR3 is TGTGCCTGGAACCGCTTTTGGGGGGGGAATTTAGCGGACGGGGAGCTGTTTTTT. This translates into CAWNRFWGGNLADGELFF. The whole variable domain, filled in from reference TRBV30 and TRBJ2-2, reads SQTIHQWPATLVQPVGSPLSLECTVEGTSNPNLYWYRQAAGRGLQLLFYSVGIGQISSEVPQNLSASRPQDRQFILSSKKLLLSDSGFYLCAWNRFWGGNLADGELFFGEGSRLTVL.

The gene calls are TRBV10-3 and TRBJ2-7; the D gene is possibly TRBD2 (7 bases). The ends were cut back, 6 bases at V and 7 bases at J, with 19 bases in the middle. This CDR3 contains 14 residues. Germline V CDR1 and CDR2: ENHRY, SYGVKD. CDR3 amino acids: CAIRGAGDPWEQYF. In nucleotides, the CDR3 is TGTGCCATCAGGGGGGCGGGGGATCCCTGGGAGCAGTACTTC.

V and J are TRBV25-1 and TRBJ2-1, with D tentatively TRBD1 (6 bases). V was cut by 8 bases and J by 8 bases, with 16 bases left in between. The CDR3 runs 13 residues. CDR1 is MGHDK, CDR2 SYGVNS, per germline. The CDR3 loop is CASGRDTTYEQFF. The CDR3 region has the DNA TGTGCCAGCGGCCGGGACACCACCTATGAGCAGTTCTTC. The full variable domain, its missing parts supplied by reference TRBV25-1 and TRBJ2-1, is EADIYQTPRYLVIGTGKKITLECSQTMGHDKMYWYQQDPGMELHLIHYSYGVNSTEKGDLSSESTVSRIRTEHFPLTLESARPSHTSQYLCASGRDTTYEQFFGPGTRLTVL.

This clone was detected only once. The J gene is TRBJ2-3, the V gene TRBV11-3; 7 nucleotides agree with TRBD1. Germline assignment: CDR1 SGHNT and CDR2 YENEEA. The CDR3 consists of 15 residues. The V segment lost 2 bases and the J segment 1 base; nucleotides outside the gene matches: 3. The CDR3 DNA is TGTGCCAGCAGCTTATACAGGGGACGCACAGATACGCAGTATTTT. Residues: CASSLYRGRTDTQYF.

The chain links TRBV19 to TRBJ2-7, with TRBD1 matching 7 bases. The CDR3 extends over 12 amino acids. From germline, CDR1 is LNHDA and CDR2 SQIVND (reference sequence). V dropped 2 bases and J dropped 6; count of bases not matched to a gene: 1. CDR3 nucleotide sequence: TGTGCCAGTAGTATACCAGGGGGCGAGCAGTACTTC. This sequence encodes CASSIPGGEQYF.

The CDR3 DNA reads TGTGCCAGCAGTGAATTGGGCGGCGGGGCAAATGGCTACACCTTC. As protein: CASSELGGGANGYTF. The chain carries TRBV6-1 and TRBJ1-2; D possibly corresponds to TRBD1 (5 bases). Deletions cut 2 bases from V and 6 bases from J, with 16 bases between. The CDR3 length is 15 residues. Germline V gene sequence: CDR1 MNHNS, CDR2 SASEGT.

The chain is built from TRBV5-1 and TRBJ1-2; no clear D gene. Germline-derived CDR1 and CDR2 are SGHRS and YFSETQ. The CDR3 is made up of 14 amino acids. V shed 0 bases and J shed 8 bases, with 14 bases lying between them. The chain's CDR3 is CASSLGFGDSGYTF. The CDR3 DNA reads as TGCGCCAGCAGCTTGGGATTCGGGGATAGCGGCTACACCTTC.